The 20 T cell receptor beta chains below were found in one sample sequenced in a study of siplizumab effects on memory and regulatory T cells (dated by TCRdb to between 2018 and 2020). Libraries were made using the immunoSEQ multiplex PCR assay. TCRdb re-hosts the immuneACCESS table, in-frame sequences only. Its copies lack some clones; in the studies checked, an unresolved V gene accounts for under half of them, and the cause for the rest is not known. The sample table contains about 100,000 clones; only one count was recorded for about 93% of them. About 0.6% of the sample comes from the top ten. Sequencing used Tregs sorted from blood. All receptors derive from a human donor in good health.

A single count supports this clone. J is TRBJ2-7 and V is TRBV7-7, with D perhaps assigned TRBD1 or TRBD2 (6 bases each). Deletions cut 5 bases from V and 5 bases from J, with 25 bases between. The CDR3 runs to 17 residues. CDR1 is SSHAT, CDR2 FNYEAQ, per germline (reference sequence). The DNA of the CDR3 is TGTGCCAGCAGCCCATCTTTAGGGGGGACATCAACCAACGAGCAGTACTTC. This sequence encodes CASSPSLGGTSTNEQYF.

This clone was seen more than once but under ten times. V usage is TRBV14 and J usage is TRBJ1-1; D is unresolved. This CDR3 has 14 residues. The V end was cut by 1 base, the J end by 8 bases, with 14 bases between. Germline CDR1 reads SGHDN; CDR2 reads FVKESK. DNA of the CDR3: TGTGCCAGCAGCCAAGTTAGAGGGCGATCCGAAGCTTTCTTT. Protein product: CASSQVRGRSEAFF.

V usage is TRBV6-5 and J usage is TRBJ2-1; no definite D call. CDR3 length equals 13 residues. Germline V lookup: CDR1 MNHEY, CDR2 SVGAGI. The ends were cut back, 2 bases at V and 9 bases at J, with 11 bases in the middle. The CDR3 protein is CASSYTRSGEQFF. In DNA form, the CDR3 reads TGTGCCAGCAGTTACACAAGATCGGGTGAGCAGTTCTTC.

The V and J genes are TRBV10-3 and TRBJ2-3; D is possibly TRBD1 or TRBD2 (5 bases each). V gave up 0 bases and J gave up 1 base, with 11 bases separating them. This CDR3 has 16 amino acids. Germline CDR1 and CDR2: ENHRY and SYGVKD. CDR3 sequence reads: CAISESGRKGTDTQYF. The CDR3 DNA is TGTGCCATCAGTGAGTCGGGACGGAAGGGCACAGATACGCAGTATTTT.

The chain links TRBV18 to TRBJ1-6; D remains ambiguous. CDR1 is KGHSH, CDR2 LQKENI, per germline. Trimming took 2 bases from V and 8 from J, leaving 10 bases between them. CDR3 length equals 14 residues. The DNA of the CDR3 is TGTGCCAGCTCACCAGCTATCCGGGATTCACCCCTCCACTTT. Protein product: CASSPAIRDSPLHF.

This chain joins TRBV7-9 and TRBJ2-7; D not resolved. Germline lookup yields CDR1 SEHNR and CDR2 FQNEAQ (reference sequence). This CDR3 is built from 13 residues. Trimming removed 4 bases at V and 2 bases at J, with 9 bases between. CDR3 protein: CASSSAVAYEQYF. CDR3 nucleotides: TGTGCCAGCAGCTCAGCAGTAGCCTACGAGCAGTACTTC. The complete variable domain, with remaining parts taken from reference TRBV7-9 and TRBJ2-7, reads DTGVSQNPRHKITKRGQNVTFRCDPISEHNRLYWYRQTLGQGPEFLTYFQNEAQLEKSRLLSDRFSAERPKGSFSTLEIQRTEQGDSAMYLCASSSAVAYEQYFGPGTRLTVT.

CDR3 in DNA: TGTGCCAGCAGCAAAATGGGCCGGAGGGCCGTTATCGAGCAGTACTTC. Protein: CASSKMGRRAVIEQYF. This chain connects TRBV21-1 to TRBJ2-7; the tabulated D call, TRBD2, remains unverified against the DNA. TRBV21-1 counts as a pseudogene. The CDR3 length is 16 residues.

The chain has TRBV5-1 and TRBJ2-3; D ambiguous. Trimming cost V 0 bases and J 9 bases, with 8 bases left between them. The CDR3 runs 12 residues. The V gene's germline CDR1 is SGHRS and CDR2 YFSETQ. CDR3 bases: TGCGCCAGCAGCTTGGTGGGCAGGACGCAGTATTTT. Encoded protein: CASSLVGRTQYF.

As DNA, the CDR3 is TGTGCCACCAGCAGAGATTTAGACCTAGGGCCCTATGGCTACACCTTC. Translated: CATSRDLDLGPYGYTF. The chain combines TRBV15 with TRBJ1-2; D is unclear. The CDR3 is 16 amino acids. Germline-derived CDR1 and CDR2 are LNHNV and YYDKDF (reference sequence). V dropped 0 bases and J dropped 4 bases, with 15 bases sitting between them.

The chain links TRBV5-8 to TRBJ2-1; 8 bases align to TRBD2. This CDR3 is built from 14 residues. V lost 0 bases, J lost 15 bases, and 11 bases stayed unmatched. Germline CDR1 reads SGHTS; CDR2 reads YDEGEE. The CDR3 DNA follows: TGTGCCAGCAGCTTGGCCAGCGGGAGTCGTATGGGGTTCTTC. Amino acid sequence: CASSLASGSRMGFF.

This clone has more than one count but fewer than ten. This chain uses TRBV5-1 with TRBJ2-2; 7 positions match TRBD2. The trim removed 1 base at V and 6 bases at J, leaving 6 bases unmatched. The CDR3 covers 15 residues. Germline-derived CDR1 and CDR2 are SGHRS and YFSETQ. The CDR3 loop reads CASSLYSAGAGELFF. CDR3 in DNA: TGCGCCAGCAGCTTGTACTCGGCGGGAGCCGGGGAGCTGTTTTTT.

The V call is TRBV7-9, the J call TRBJ2-3, with a weak D call TRBD2 (6 bases). Germline V CDR1 and CDR2: SEHNR, FQNEAQ (reference sequence). Trimming shortened V by 0 bases and J by 3 bases, and 13 bases separated the two germline ends. The CDR3 runs 16 residues. The chain's CDR3 is CASSLARRGTTDTQYF. The CDR3 bases are TGTGCCAGCAGCTTAGCGCGACGGGGGACGACAGATACGCAGTATTTT.

The chain recombines TRBV6-1 with TRBJ2-7; D is ambiguous. V dropped 2 bases and J dropped 3 bases, with 17 bases sitting between them. The CDR3 totals 16 residues. The germline CDR1 and CDR2 sequences are MNHNS and SASEGT. The DNA for the CDR3 is TGTGCCAGCAGTGAAAGGCCTTCCACCGGCGGCTACGAGCAGTACTTC. Translating it yields CASSERPSTGGYEQYF.

This clone was found a few times. The chain carries TRBV7-9 and TRBJ2-1; TRBD2 matches 7 bases. Germline CDR1 is SEHNR and CDR2 is FQNEAQ (reference sequence). The trim removed 7 bases at V and 1 base at J, leaving 13 bases unmatched. CDR3 length equals 17 residues. CDR3 in amino acids: CASTKLRGRASYNEQFF. CDR3 nucleotides: TGTGCCAGCACCAAATTGCGGGGGAGAGCGTCCTACAATGAGCAGTTCTTC.

This rearrangement joins TRBV5-1 to TRBJ2-3, with D unresolved. The CDR3 is 16 amino acids. From germline, CDR1 is SGHRS and CDR2 YFSETQ. With 0 bases removed from V and 2 bases from J, the gap between germline ends came to 13 bases. CDR3 protein: CASSLAPLDPTDTQYF. The CDR3 region has the DNA TGCGCCAGCAGCTTGGCCCCTCTAGATCCCACAGATACGCAGTATTTT.

The chain uses TRBV5-1 and TRBJ2-3, with no clear D. V was trimmed by 1 base and J by 3 bases, leaving 3 bases between them. This CDR3 has 12 amino acids. The germline V gene has CDR1 SGHRS and CDR2 YFSETQ. The CDR3 loop is CASSLLTDTQYF. The CDR3 region has the DNA TGCGCCAGCAGCTTGCTTACAGATACGCAGTATTTT.

The chain couples TRBV4-2 to TRBJ1-4; D gene uncertain. Germline V gene sequence: CDR1 LGHNA, CDR2 YNFKEQ. V was pared by 1 base and J by 8 bases, with 5 bases between. The CDR3 has 12 amino acids. CDR3 sequence: CASSQAREKLFF. The CDR3, as DNA: TGTGCCAGCAGCCAAGCCAGGGAAAAACTGTTTTTT.

The J gene is TRBJ1-1, the V gene TRBV19; 7 nucleotides line up with TRBD1. The CDR3 totals 14 residues. V trimming: 3 bases; J trimming: 4 bases; junction bases outside the gene matches: 5. Germline loops: CDR1 LNHDA, CDR2 SQIVND (reference sequence). CDR3 region: CASSMRDRVTEAFF. For the CDR3, the DNA is TGTGCCAGTAGTATGCGTGACAGGGTCACTGAAGCTTTCTTT.

The V gene is TRBV6-1, the J gene TRBJ2-7; unclear D gene. The germline CDR1 and CDR2 sequences are MNHNS and SASEGT. This CDR3 comprises 12 residues. Trimming took 5 bases from V and 1 from J, leaving 6 bases between them. CDR3 sequence (DNA): TGTGCCAGCAGTCGTTTTTCCTACGAGCAGTACTTC. It specifies CASSRFSYEQYF.

The V call is TRBV30, the J call TRBJ2-7, with 10 bases fitting TRBD2. This CDR3 comprises 15 residues. After removal of 5 bases from V and 2 bases from J, the junction contained 9 bases not matched to a gene. Germline loops: CDR1 GTSNPN, CDR2 SVGIG (reference sequence). CDR3 protein: CAWHHRTSGTYEQYF. The CDR3 DNA reads as TGTGCCTGGCACCACAGGACTAGCGGAACCTACGAGCAGTACTTC.